Below, 20 T cell receptor beta chains from the same sample are listed, as sequenced in a study of blood T cell repertoires in COVID-19. Some clones are missing from TCRdb's copy, which holds only in-frame ones; the method was immunoSEQ multiplex PCR. The sample shows more than 65,000 clones, roughly 73% of them seen only once. Sequenced input: peripheral blood. Receptors originate from a woman in her sixties with acute or convalescent COVID-19.

This clone was seen only once. This rearrangement joins TRBV6-2 or TRBV6-3 to TRBJ1-2, with D unclear. Germline assignment: CDR1 MNHEY and CDR2 SVGEGT. V was trimmed by 0 bases and J by 7 bases, leaving 6 bases between them. CDR3 length: 12 amino acids. CDR3 region: CASSYSESGYTF. The CDR3 nucleotides read TGTGCCAGCAGTTACTCGGAGTCTGGCTACACCTTC.

This clone was seen just once. The chain combines TRBV6-1 with TRBJ1-2, with TRBD1 matching 8 bases. The length of the CDR3 is 13 residues. Germline V lookup: CDR1 MNHNS, CDR2 SASEGT. The V gene end was trimmed by 1 base and the J gene end by 8 bases; junction bases not matched to a gene: 3. CDR3 DNA: TGTGCCAGCAGTGAAGGGACAGGGTGGGGCTACACCTTC. Its translation: CASSEGTGWGYTF.

This clone was counted between two and nine times. V is TRBV30 and J is TRBJ1-6, with 9 bases fitting TRBD1. The V and J ends lost 2 bases and 9 bases, in that order; junction bases with no gene match: 5. Germline loops: CDR1 GTSNPN, CDR2 SVGIG (reference sequence). The CDR3 length is 14 residues. The CDR3 nucleotides are TGTGCCTGGAGTCCCGGGACAGGGAGTTCACCCCTCCACTTT. It translates to CAWSPGTGSSPLHF.

This chain joins TRBV7-2 and TRBJ2-1; a weak D match, TRBD1 (5 bases). CDR3 length: 15 residues. The ends were cut back, 5 bases at V and 2 bases at J, with 13 bases in the middle. Germline V gives CDR1 SGHTA, CDR2 FQGNSA. CDR3 bases: TGTGCCAGCAGCCCTCGACAGATTACCTACAATGAGCAGTTCTTC. This translates into CASSPRQITYNEQFF.

The chain couples TRBV27 to TRBJ2-7, with 9 bases lining up with TRBD1. Germline V gene lookup returns CDR1 MNHEY and CDR2 SMNVEV (reference sequence). Losses at the gene ends were 5 bases for V and 0 bases for J; bases not matched to a gene: 14. The CDR3 has 18 residues. CDR3 bases: TGTGCCAGCAGTCCACTCGCCGTCGAGACAGGGGGCTCCTACGAGCAGTACTTC. This sequence encodes CASSPLAVETGGSYEQYF.

The gene calls are TRBV5-1 and TRBJ2-7, with 14 nucleotides matching TRBD2. The CDR3 has 15 amino acids. Trimming at V came to 3 bases and at J to 6 bases, leaving 5 bases not matched to a gene. Per germline, CDR1 SGHRS and CDR2 YFSETQ. CDR3 in amino acids: CASSSGLAGAGEQYF. CDR3 DNA: TGCGCCAGCAGCTCGGGACTAGCGGGGGCGGGCGAGCAGTACTTC.

The V call is TRBV7-8, the J call TRBJ1-5; perhaps TRBD1 as D (5 bases). The germline CDR1 and CDR2 sequences are SGHVS and FQNEAQ. The CDR3 sequence is 13 residues long. Deletions cut 5 bases from V and 1 base from J, with 6 bases between. The CDR3 DNA follows: TGTGCCAGCAGCCGACAGAGCAATCAGCCCCAGCATTTT. This gives the protein CASSRQSNQPQHF.

V usage is TRBV29-1 and J usage is TRBJ2-7, with D maybe TRBD1 (7 bases). This CDR3 comprises 10 residues. Germline CDR1 is SQVTM and CDR2 is ANQGSEA. V lost 5 bases and J lost 7, with 9 bases in between. Written as DNA, the CDR3 is TGCAGCGTTCAGGGGGGTGAGCAGTACTTC. It translates to CSVQGGEQYF.

The V call is TRBV5-1, the J call TRBJ2-5; no definite D call. CDR1 and CDR2 (germline): SGHRS, YFSETQ. This CDR3 has 14 residues. V gave up 2 bases and J gave up 2 bases, with 10 bases separating them. The CDR3 protein is CASSLTTGQETQYF. CDR3 in DNA: TGCGCCAGCAGCTTAACTACCGGTCAAGAGACCCAGTACTTC.

The table lists this clone with a count of one. The chain joins TRBV19 to TRBJ1-6; D is ambiguous. In germline, CDR1 is LNHDA, CDR2 SQIVND (reference sequence). The ends were cut back, 6 bases at V and 0 bases at J, with 9 bases in the middle. The CDR3 is 15 residues long. In DNA, the CDR3 is TGTGCCAGTAGGACAAGCTTCTCCTATAATTCACCCCTCCACTTT. Its translation: CASRTSFSYNSPLHF.

This clone was seen more than once but under ten times. The chain recombines TRBV4-1 with TRBJ2-3, with 7 bases matching TRBD1. This CDR3 has 17 residues. Germline V gives CDR1 MGHRA, CDR2 YSYEKL. After removal of 0 bases from V and 1 base from J, the junction contained 7 bases not matched to a gene. In DNA, the CDR3 is TGCGCCAGCAGCCAAGAAGGGGGCGTAGCTCGCACAGATACGCAGTATTTT. Translated, it gives CASSQEGGVARTDTQYF.

The gene calls are TRBV7-2 and TRBJ1-1, with D possibly matching TRBD1 (6 bases). This CDR3 spans 15 amino acids. Trimming removed 5 bases at V and 5 bases at J, with 18 bases between. Germline V gene sequence: CDR1 SGHTA, CDR2 FQGNSA. CDR3 coding DNA: TGTGCCAGCAGCACAAACCGGGACATGGGGACTGAAGCTTTCTTT. This codes for CASSTNRDMGTEAFF.

The chain combines TRBV7-2 with TRBJ2-5; 7 nucleotides agree with TRBD1. The CDR3 spans 15 residues. V lost 5 bases, J lost 7 bases, and 13 bases stayed unmatched. In germline, CDR1 is SGHTA, CDR2 FQGNSA. For the CDR3, the DNA is TGTGCCAGCAGCGGAGGACAGGCCTTGATTGGGACCCAGTACTTC. It specifies CASSGGQALIGTQYF.

This clone occurred a few times. The rearrangement joins TRBV5-5 to TRBJ1-4, with 7 bases matching TRBD1. The CDR3 loop spans 15 amino acids. CDR1 and CDR2 (germline): SGHKS, YYEKEE (reference sequence). V shed 4 bases, J shed 4 bases, and the junction held 7 bases outside the gene matches. The CDR3 spells CASSGAGGRNEKLFF. The CDR3 DNA reads as TGTGCCAGCAGCGGAGCAGGGGGGCGTAATGAAAAACTGTTTTTT.

The chain recombines TRBV5-6 with TRBJ2-3; the D gene is possibly TRBD1 (5 bases). The V gene lost 0 bases and the J gene lost 2 bases, with 10 bases spanning the gap. The CDR3 covers 15 residues. Germline lookup yields CDR1 SGHDT and CDR2 YYEEEE. The CDR3 DNA is TGTGCCAGCAGCTTGGGACAGATAAACACAGATACGCAGTATTTT. It is translated as CASSLGQINTDTQYF.

The genes are TRBV28 and TRBJ1-5, with D unresolved. CDR3 size: 14 residues. With 10 bases removed from V and 1 base from J, the gap between germline ends came to 14 bases. In germline, CDR1 is MDHEN, CDR2 SYDVKM. CDR3 protein: CATKLVFSNQPQHF. The CDR3, as DNA: TGTGCCACGAAACTGGTATTCAGCAATCAGCCCCAGCATTTT. Looking up the rest from reference TRBV28 and TRBJ1-5 gives the full variable domain: DVKVTQSSRYLVKRTGEKVFLECVQDMDHENMFWYRQDPGLGLRLIYFSYDVKMKEKGDIPEGYSVSREKKERFSLILESASTNQTSMYLCATKLVFSNQPQHFGDGTRLSIL.

The rearrangement joins TRBV27 to TRBJ1-2; 8 bases map to TRBD1. The CDR3 consists of 13 residues. Germline loops: CDR1 MNHEY, CDR2 SMNVEV (reference sequence). Losses at the gene ends were 6 bases for V and 3 bases for J; bases not matched to a gene: 3. The CDR3 protein is CASRLTGDYGYTF. The CDR3 DNA is TGTGCCAGCAGGCTGACAGGGGACTATGGCTACACCTTC.

The chain has TRBV27 and TRBJ2-7; 7 bases are a match to TRBD1. After removal of 4 bases from V and 3 bases from J, the junction contained 3 bases not matched to a gene. CDR3 length: 13 residues. Per the germline V gene, CDR1 is MNHEY and CDR2 is SMNVEV (reference sequence). The CDR3 coding sequence is TGTGCCAGCAGTTCGGGACAGATCTACGAGCAGTACTTC. Protein: CASSSGQIYEQYF.

As for this clone: This CDR3 is also generated by other DNA sequences in the sample. The chain links TRBV12-3 or TRBV12-4 to TRBJ2-7, with 8 positions matching TRBD1. Trimming took 6 bases from V and 5 from J; bases not matched to a gene: 3. The CDR3 contains 12 residues. CDR3 bases: TGTGCCAGCAGCTTGACAGGGGACGAGCAGTACTTC. It is translated as CASSLTGDEQYF.

The chain uses TRBV14 and TRBJ1-4; D is ambiguous. CDR1 SGHDN and CDR2 FVKESK come from the germline V gene. There are 14 residues in the CDR3. V lost 1 base to trimming and J lost 7 bases, with 10 bases between them. CDR3 in amino acids: CASSQGWAGEKLFF. The CDR3 nucleotides read TGTGCCAGCAGCCAAGGGTGGGCAGGTGAAAAACTGTTTTTT.